This TCR beta chain originates from a study of blood T cells in healthy people across ages (dated by TCRdb to between 2015 and 2016). Study-wide context: In model experiments, roughly one uniquely barcoded TCR beta cDNA molecule per two T cells was captured by template switching. To avoid experimental bias, donors of different ages were randomly spread across the sequencing lanes. Donors were grouped into four age groups: young (average roughly 15 years), middle-aged (under 40), aged (around 60) and long-lived (approximately 75). The study measured age-related changes in TCR beta repertoire diversity using deep sequencing normalized with unique cDNA molecular identifiers. The study analyzed two additional independent replicas of 1 million unique cDNA reads from the same blood draw for two donors, one aged 18 to 30 and one aged 80 or older. General conclusions and limits of the study: Total diversity estimates from one million sequenced T cells were considered lower bounds and underestimates. Because profiling used bulk unsorted PBMCs, naive and antigen-experienced compartments could not be compared conclusively. A strong correlation was found between observed TCR beta diversity and the percentage of naive T cells measured by flow cytometry. Donor CMV infection status was unknown, potentially confounding age-related changes in expanded clonotypes. Compared with the aged group, the long-lived group had more naive CD4+ T cells, fewer expanded clones and increased TCR diversity, a pattern suggesting age selection. As age increased, observed TCR beta diversity per million T cells dropped in a roughly linear way, and a significant reduction was already evident by age around 41.

The 39 donors, aged roughly 6 to 90 years, were systemically healthy Caucasian individuals from Russia. Each donor gave ten milliliters of peripheral blood, collected into EDTA-treated Vacutainer tubes. PBMCs were isolated by Ficoll-Paque density-gradient centrifugation, with at least 6 million obtained per sample. Total RNA, at least 6 micrograms per sample, was extracted from PBMCs with Trizol reagent. The percentages of naive CD45RAhigh/CD27high T cells were determined by flow cytometry on a PBMC aliquot from every donor. This clonotype was recorded a few times. Its antigen remains undetermined. A much larger clone lies a single base off, so this may be a read error. Taken from cysteine to phenylalanine, the CDR3 has 13 residues. The retained sequence is limited to the CDR3, 39 bases, with the frame set at the first base. The V and J ends are trimmed by 3 bases and 4 bases, leaving 9 bases between them.

Libraries were prepared through 5' RACE. Sequencing was carried out with an Illumina HiSeq 2500. A second PCR of roughly 7 to 11 cycles was performed with a sample-barcoded 5' primer and a J-beta primer mix. A template-switch 5' adaptor carrying 12 random nucleotides introduced a unique molecular identifier onto each TCR beta cDNA molecule. Each sample yielded at least 2.5 million CDR3-containing paired-end reads. All of the RNA was converted into first-strand cDNA using the Mint cDNA synthesis kit, with a TRBC-specific oligonucleotide serving as the primer. Following uracil-DNA glycosylase treatment, all cDNA underwent a first 18-cycle PCR with the universal primers M1SS and BC2_uni_R. Per the original workflow: Each sample was normalized by randomly selecting 1 million high-quality reads, each carrying a distinct molecular identifier. Reads sharing molecular identifiers were discarded rather than binned into consensus sequences. MiTCR, with a Q25 quality threshold and the strictest error-elimination algorithm, was used for CDR3 identification, clonotype clustering and error correction. Lower-bound total TCR beta diversity was estimated with a nonparametric unseen species model using Euler transformation. Through fastp at Q25 and MiXCR, TCRdb rebuilt clones from the public reads, retaining in-frame beta chains. CDR3 protein duplicates are merged, each entry listing the most common genes and DNA. The authors' filters were not applied to this entry. This sample has hundreds of thousands of distinct CDR3 sequences in its table, and roughly 30% of those were observed once. Of the sample, 15% to 18% is held by the ten largest clones.

Specimen: blood. The clonotype was recovered from a woman aged 80 or over in good health. This sequence uses TRBV12-3 or TRBV12-4 and TRBJ1-2; the D gene remains uncertain. The base sequence is TGTGCCAGCAGTTTGGTCAGGTGCTATGGCTACACCTTC. Translated, it gives CASSLVRCYGYTF.